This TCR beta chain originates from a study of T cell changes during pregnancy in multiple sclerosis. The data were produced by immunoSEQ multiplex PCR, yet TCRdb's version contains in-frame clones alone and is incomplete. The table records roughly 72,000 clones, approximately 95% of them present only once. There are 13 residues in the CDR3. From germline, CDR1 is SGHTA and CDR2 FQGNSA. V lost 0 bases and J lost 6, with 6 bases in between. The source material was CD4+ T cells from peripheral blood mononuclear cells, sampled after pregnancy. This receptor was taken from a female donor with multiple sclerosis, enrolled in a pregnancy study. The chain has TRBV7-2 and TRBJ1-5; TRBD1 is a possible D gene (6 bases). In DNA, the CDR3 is TGTGCCAGCAGCTTAGCGGGGGCTCAGCCCCAGCATTTT. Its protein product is CASSLAGAQPQHF.